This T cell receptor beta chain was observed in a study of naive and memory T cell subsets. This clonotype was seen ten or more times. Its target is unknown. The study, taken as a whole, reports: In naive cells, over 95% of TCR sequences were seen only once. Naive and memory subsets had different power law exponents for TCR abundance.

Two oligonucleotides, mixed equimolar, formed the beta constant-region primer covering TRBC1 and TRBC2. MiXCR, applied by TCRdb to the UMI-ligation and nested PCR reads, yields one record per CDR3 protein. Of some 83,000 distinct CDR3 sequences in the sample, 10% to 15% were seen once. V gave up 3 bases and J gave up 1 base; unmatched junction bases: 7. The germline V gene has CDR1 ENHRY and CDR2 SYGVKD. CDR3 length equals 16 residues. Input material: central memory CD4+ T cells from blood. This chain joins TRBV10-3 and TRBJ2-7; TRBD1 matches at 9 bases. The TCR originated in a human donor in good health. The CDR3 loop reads CAISDRRQGESYEQYF. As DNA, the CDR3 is TGTGCCATCAGTGATCGACGACAGGGGGAGTCCTACGAGCAGTACTTC.